This T cell receptor (beta chain) was recorded in a study of T-cell reconstitution after alpha-beta-depleted transplantation in children. The CDR3 has 15 amino acids. CDR1 and CDR2 (germline): DFQATT, SNEGSKA (reference sequence). The V segment lost 1 base and the J segment 6 bases; nucleotides outside the gene matches: 8. A TCRbeta library incorporating unique molecular identifiers was prepared. One entry per CDR3 protein, called by TCRdb with MiXCR from the PCR reads. The sample includes about 610,000 distinct CDR3 sequences, roughly a tenth seen only once; the top ten take 4%. This clonotype was counted only a few times.

Sequences were derived from PBMCs from the stem cell graft donor, sampled from the stem cell graft. V usage is TRBV20-1 and J usage is TRBJ2-1; TRBD2 agrees at 8 bases. The sequence was obtained from a human donor who donated a stem cell graft to a child with acute myeloid leukemia. Written as DNA, the CDR3 is TGCAGTGCTAGAGTCACCGGGACTAGTATCAATGAGCAGTTCTTC. This encodes CSARVTGTSINEQFF.